This T cell receptor beta chain was sequenced for a study of technical replicates of blood from several donors. The method was immunoSEQ multiplex PCR; TCRdb's version includes in-frame clones alone and lacks a portion of them. The table has approximately 81,000 clones, around four fifths seen once. CDR3 length: 14 residues. V dropped 4 bases and J dropped 0; count of bases not matched to a gene: 1. CDR1 is SGHDT, CDR2 YYEEEE, per germline. This rearrangement joins TRBV5-6 to TRBJ2-7; TRBD2 matches 10 bases. The sequence was obtained from a human donor in good health. Some clones in this sample may be carry-over from other donors' samples. The specimen sequenced was PBMCs. CDR3 DNA: TGTGCCAGCAGCGCTAGCGGGAGCTCCTACGAGCAGTACTTC. As protein: CASSASGSSYEQYF.